This T cell receptor (beta chain) was retrieved from a study of T-cell memory formation after mild COVID-19. Study-wide results and limits: The authors did not confirm SARS-CoV-2 specificity of second-wave clones peaking day 37.

Germline V gene data show CDR1 as KGHDR and CDR2 as SFDVKD. V was clipped by 5 bases and J by 4 bases, with 16 bases between them. This CDR3 has 15 residues. TCRdb processed the 5' RACE reads anew with MiXCR; each CDR3 protein has one entry. The top ten hold around 20% of the sample, which has roughly 310,000 distinct CDR3 sequences, 15% to 20% seen once. This clonotype turned up a few times. Its antigen is undetermined. Sequenced sample: PBMCs or a T cell subset sorted from them (not recorded which). This receptor was obtained from a man younger than 35 who had mild COVID-19 (a few samples of this study predate the infection). Cell type and time point are not known. The chain employs TRBV24-1 and TRBJ2-5; D possibly matches TRBD1 or TRBD2 (5 bases each). CDR3 nucleotides: TGTGCCACCAGTGCTGTGGACGGGGCCGGAGAGACCCAGTACTTC. This translates into CATSAVDGAGETQYF.